This T cell receptor (beta chain) was found in a study of PD-L1 blockade in urothelial cancer. The time point is: pretreatment peripheral blood. The assay was immunoSEQ multiplex PCR, and TCRdb's table has in-frame clones only and misses some. The sample includes tens of thousands of clones, almost 90% of them seen just once. Trimming removed 8 bases at V and 0 bases at J, with 8 bases between. From germline, CDR1 is SGDLS and CDR2 YYNGEE. This CDR3 comprises 13 residues. The chain links TRBV9 to TRBJ2-2; D might be TRBD1 (6 bases). This TCR derives from a man in his sixties with urothelial cancer. Specimen: PBMCs, collected around atezolizumab (anti-PD-L1) treatment. The CDR3 protein is CASGQPNTGELFF. Written as DNA, the CDR3 is TGTGCCAGTGGACAGCCGAACACCGGGGAGCTGTTTTTT.